This T cell receptor (beta chain) was captured by sequencing in a study of blood T cell repertoires in COVID-19. How the authors handled the data: Estimates of nucleated cell counts were drawn from the amplification of reference gene primers. Clones were sequenced by immunoSEQ multiplex PCR, and TCRdb holds only the in-frame ones, with some missing. V and J calls and clone size are given by that table; D and trimming were obtained from the DNA. The sample gives about 150,000 clones, more than 75% of which show up once; 13% is in the top ten. The CDR3 runs to 15 residues. V lost 1 base, J lost 5 bases, and 13 bases lay in between. The germline V gene has CDR1 SGHRS and CDR2 YFSETQ.

The gene calls are TRBV5-1 and TRBJ1-3; D is unclear. The clonotype comes from a man in his fifties or sixties with active or convalescent COVID-19. The sample comprised peripheral blood. CDR3 sequence: CASSLSGADRNTIYF. The CDR3 nucleotides are TGCGCCAGCAGCTTGTCCGGCGCGGATAGAAACACCATATATTTT.